Listed below are T cell receptor beta chains from one sample, sequenced in a study of post-analysis software for immune sequencing data. TCRdb re-called the PCR reads through MiXCR, storing one row per CDR3 protein. There are 150,000 or so distinct CDR3 sequences in the sample; roughly 40% occur only once, and about 26% lies in the top ten. The source material was blood, sampled after autologous hematopoietic stem cell transplantation. These receptor sequences come from a girl aged 5-17 years with multiple sclerosis. CDR3s include the opening cysteine and the closing phenylalanine or tryptophan. A D gene is named only where the DNA matches it firmly. Clone size is given for some rows only: seen once, a few or many times, or a class if the clone is expanded.

abundance,d_gene,v_gene,len,j_gene,CDR3aa,CDR3nt
few,-,TRBV20-1,13,TRBJ2-7,CSAPGPPGDEQYF,TGCAGTGCACCGGGGCCACCTGGGGACGAGCAGTACTTC
many,TRBD1,TRBV7-8,15,TRBJ2-5,CASLSGTGVRETQYF,TGTGCCAGCTTGTCCGGGACAGGGGTACGGGAGACCCAGTACTTC
few,-,TRBV20-1,12,TRBJ1-5,CSASAGDQPQHF,TGCAGTGCTAGCGCAGGGGATCAGCCCCAGCATTTT
-,TRBD2,TRBV6-6,14,TRBJ2-7,CASSCRTSICEQYF,TGTGCCAGCAGTTGCCGGACTAGTATCTGCGAGCAGTACTTC
-,-,TRBV3-1,13,TRBJ1-2,CASSQGRDNGYTF,TGTGCCAGCAGCCAAGGCAGGGACAATGGCTACACCTTC
-,-,TRBV11-3,13,TRBJ1-2,CASSLNGLSGYTF,TGTGCCAGCAGCTTAAACGGGTTGAGTGGCTACACCTTC
-,-,TRBV7-2,14,TRBJ2-5,CASSLGGNGETQYF,TGTGCCAGCAGCTTAGGGGGGAACGGAGAGACCCAGTACTTC
few,TRBD2,TRBV12-3/TRBV12-4,17,TRBJ2-3,CASSGRTSGSYRDTQYF,TGTGCCAGCAGTGGGCGGACTAGCGGGAGTTACAGAGATACGCAGTATTTT
few,-,TRBV5-1,14,TRBJ1-1,CASSLGVESTEAFF,TGCGCCAGCAGCTTGGGGGTTGAAAGCACTGAAGCTTTCTTT
many,TRBD1,TRBV20-1,14,TRBJ2-1,CSARDRQGYNEQFF,TGCAGTGCTAGAGATAGACAGGGCTACAATGAGCAGTTCTTC
-,TRBD2,TRBV11-2,16,TRBJ2-3,CASSLRRRAGADTQYF,TGTGCCAGCAGCTTAAGACGCAGGGCGGGGGCAGATACGCAGTATTTT
-,-,TRBV20-1,14,TRBJ1-2,CSARVALGAWGYTF,TGCAGTGCTAGAGTCGCCCTGGGGGCCTGGGGCTACACCTTC
few,TRBD2,TRBV7-8,16,TRBJ2-3,CASSLASAGEYDTQYF,TGTGCCAGCAGCTTAGCGTCCGCGGGAGAATATGATACGCAGTATTTT
-,TRBD1,TRBV4-2,18,TRBJ2-1,CASSQDSPQGVGYNEQFF,TGTGCCAGCAGCCAAGATTCACCCCAGGGGGTCGGCTACAATGAGCAGTTCTTC
-,TRBD2,TRBV20-1,17,TRBJ2-3,CSARDFLRTSGGDTQYF,TGCAGTGCTAGAGATTTCCTCAGGACTAGCGGGGGAGATACGCAGTATTTT
-,TRBD2,TRBV28,19,TRBJ2-2,CASSSWGLAEDANTGELFF,TGTGCCAGCAGTTCTTGGGGACTAGCGGAAGACGCGAACACCGGGGAGCTGTTTTTT
-,-,TRBV30,16,TRBJ2-5,CAWSGWKGLGPETQYF,TGTGCCTGGAGTGGGTGGAAGGGTCTTGGGCCGGAGACCCAGTACTTC
-,TRBD2,TRBV5-1,17,TRBJ2-3,CASSPAKTSGSMNTQYF,TGCGCCAGCAGCCCGGCTAAGACTAGCGGGAGCATGAATACGCAGTATTTT
-,-,TRBV5-1,14,TRBJ2-2,CASRSPPYTGELFF,TGCGCCAGCAGGTCTCCCCCATACACCGGGGAGCTGTTTTTT
few,-,TRBV2,16,TRBJ2-2,CASSTRAVANTGELFF,TGTGCCAGCAGTACCCGCGCCGTCGCGAACACCGGGGAGCTGTTTTTT
-,TRBD1,TRBV7-8,14,TRBJ1-2,CASSPTGIGYGYTF,TGTGCCAGCAGCCCGACAGGGATCGGCTATGGCTACACCTTC
many,-,TRBV7-3,12,TRBJ2-5,CASTKPKETQYF,TGTGCCAGCACCAAGCCCAAAGAGACCCAGTACTTC
many,TRBD2,TRBV12-3/TRBV12-4,15,TRBJ2-7,CASSFRLAGDYEQYF,TGTGCCAGCAGTTTCAGACTAGCGGGGGACTACGAGCAGTACTTC
-,-,TRBV7-9,14,TRBJ2-7,CASSQGGSSYEQYF,TGTGCCAGCTCACAGGGCGGGAGCTCCTACGAGCAGTACTTC
many,TRBD2,TRBV11-3,18,TRBJ2-3,CASSRSSGRAFRTDTQYF,TGTGCCAGCAGCCGATCTAGCGGGAGGGCCTTTAGAACAGATACGCAGTATTTT
-,TRBD2,TRBV15,14,TRBJ2-7,CATRVLAGDHEQYF,TGTGCCACCAGGGTCCTAGCGGGAGACCACGAGCAGTACTTC
-,TRBD2,TRBV5-6,16,TRBJ2-3,CASSPQGREGPYTQYF,TGTGCCAGCAGCCCCCAGGGGCGGGAGGGCCCCTATACGCAGTATTTT
-,-,TRBV20-1,15,TRBJ1-6,CSASDGQTVSSPLHF,TGCAGTGCTAGTGACGGACAGACTGTAAGCTCACCCCTCCACTTT
-,-,TRBV6-5,13,TRBJ2-1,CASSAESYNEQFF,TGTGCCAGCAGTGCAGAGTCCTACAATGAGCAGTTCTTC
many,TRBD1,TRBV9,15,TRBJ2-3,CASSDRDRGRNTQYF,TGTGCCAGCAGCGACCGGGACAGGGGGCGTAATACGCAGTATTTT
-,-,TRBV7-9,12,TRBJ2-7,CASSPPGDEQYF,TGTGCCAGCAGCCCCCCAGGCGACGAGCAGTACTTC
few,-,TRBV20-1,13,TRBJ1-6,CSALRGDKSPLHF,TGCAGTGCCCTTAGAGGGGACAAGTCACCCCTCCACTTT
-,-,TRBV6-5,15,TRBJ2-5,CASSYLGMGEETQYF,TGTGCCAGCAGTTACCTGGGGATGGGGGAAGAGACCCAGTACTTC
-,-,TRBV6-5,12,TRBJ2-7,CASSGNYYEQYF,TGTGCCAGCAGTGGCAACTACTACGAGCAGTACTTC
-,-,TRBV20-1,14,TRBJ1-1,CSARRLRGNEEAFF,TGCAGTGCTAGAAGACTCAGGGGAAATGAGGAAGCTTTCTTT
-,-,TRBV7-9,15,TRBJ1-4,CASSSSGQGNEKLFF,TGTGCCAGCAGCTCATCGGGTCAAGGAAATGAAAAACTGTTTTTT
-,-,TRBV20-1,13,TRBJ2-3,CSAMRSSTDTRYF,TGCAGTGCTATGAGGAGTAGCACAGATACGCGGTATTTT
-,-,TRBV12-3/TRBV12-4,12,TRBJ2-7,CASSSGIYEQYF,TGTGCCAGCAGTTCCGGGATCTACGAGCAGTACTTC
few,-,TRBV28,16,TRBJ2-6,CASSLDFLSGANVLTF,TGTGCCAGCAGTTTAGATTTCCTCTCTGGGGCCAACGTCCTGACTTTC
many,-,TRBV6-5,15,TRBJ2-3,CASSYSQGRTDTQYF,TGTGCCAGCAGTTACTCCCAGGGGCGCACAGATACGCAGTATTTT
-,-,TRBV7-8,15,TRBJ2-4,CASSLGPRGKNIQYF,TGTGCCAGCAGCTTAGGTCCCCGGGGTAAAAACATTCAGTACTTC
-,TRBD2,TRBV9,16,TRBJ2-1,CASSGRLAGAYNEQFF,TGTGCCAGCAGCGGGAGACTAGCGGGAGCCTACAATGAGCAGTTCTTC
-,TRBD2,TRBV4-1,18,TRBJ2-4,CASSRDTSGSESKNIQYF,TGCGCCAGCAGCAGAGATACTAGCGGGAGTGAGTCCAAAAACATTCAGTACTTC
-,TRBD1,TRBV20-1,17,TRBJ2-3,CSAIQPRQGASTDTQYF,TGCAGTGCTATACAACCCCGACAGGGGGCGAGCACAGATACGCAGTATTTT
-,-,TRBV4-1,18,TRBJ2-1,CASSPGLLGGGRGNERFF,TGCGCCAGCAGCCCCGGGCTTCTGGGGGGCGGGAGAGGCAATGAGCGGTTCTTC
many,TRBD1,TRBV6-6,15,TRBJ2-7,CASSYSGQSSYEQYF,TGTGCCAGCAGTTACTCGGGACAGAGCTCCTACGAGCAGTACTTC
-,TRBD1,TRBV2,16,TRBJ1-5,CASKGTGGISNQPQHF,TGTGCCAGCAAGGGGACAGGGGGAATTAGCAATCAGCCCCAGCATTTT
few,-,TRBV3-1,15,TRBJ2-7,CASSQDPGLTYEQYF,TGTGCCAGCAGCCAGGATCCAGGACTTACCTACGAGCAGTACTTC
few,TRBD2,TRBV4-2,18,TRBJ2-1,CASSQGNSGRARYNEQFF,TGTGCCAGCAGCCAAGGTAATAGCGGGAGGGCCCGGTACAATGAGCAGTTCTTC
few,TRBD1,TRBV3-1,15,TRBJ2-5,CASSLDRGIQETQYF,TGTGCCAGCAGCCTGGACAGGGGAATACAAGAGACCCAGTACTTC
-,-,TRBV20-1,15,TRBJ2-5,CSAILFQGRQETQYF,TGCAGTGCCATACTCTTCCAGGGCCGGCAAGAGACCCAGTACTTC